Following are 30 T cell receptor beta chains from one sample sequenced in a study of monozygotic twins with inflammatory bowel disease. With the 5' RACE reads reprocessed, TCRdb shows one record per CDR3 protein and no DNA. The sample yields approximately 400,000 distinct CDR3 sequences, of which the top ten take up around 2.4%. The sample consisted of blood. The receptors derive from a human donor with ulcerative colitis or Crohn's disease, or a healthy co-twin of an affected twin (not recorded which).

CDR3 region: CASSSRSGTVNNEQFF. The V call is TRBV12-3 or TRBV12-4, the J call TRBJ2-1; the TRBD1 assignment by TCRdb is unverifiable without DNA. The CDR3 extends over 16 amino acids.

This sequence joins TRBV20-1 and TRBJ1-2. CDR3 size: 12 residues. Germline V gives CDR1 DFQATT, CDR2 SNEGSKA (reference sequence). The CDR3 sequence is CSAPTNIYGYTF.

This CDR3 is CASLRSGRYEQYF. J is TRBJ2-7 and V is TRBV6-2 or TRBV6-3; lacking DNA, the TRBD2 call made by TCRdb goes unchecked. Germline loops: CDR1 MNHEY, CDR2 SVGEGT. The CDR3 length is 13 residues.

The V and J genes are TRBV29-1 and TRBJ2-1; the D gene TCRdb calls, TRBD2, cannot be checked with no DNA. The CDR3 has 14 residues. Germline assignment: CDR1 SQVTM and CDR2 ANQGSEA. CDR3 loop: CSVPGTSAFNEQFF.

The chain is built from TRBV28 and TRBJ1-5; TCRdb lists TRBD1, though no DNA is available to test this call. CDR1 and CDR2 (germline): MDHEN, SYDVKM. The CDR3 covers 16 residues. The CDR3 sequence is CASTSAQRVGSQPQHF.

The CDR3 reads CASSLVPARLSGTEAFF. The chain uses TRBV7-2 and TRBJ1-1. The CDR3 spans 17 residues. CDR1 and CDR2 (germline): SGHTA, FQGNSA.

CDR3 amino acids: CSANPRDRLYEQYF. This rearrangement joins TRBV20-1 to TRBJ2-7; without DNA, the TCRdb call of TRBD1 cannot be checked. This CDR3 spans 14 amino acids. The germline V gene has CDR1 DFQATT and CDR2 SNEGSKA (reference sequence).

The V and J genes are TRBV5-4 and TRBJ2-1; TCRdb's D gene call, TRBD2, goes unchecked for lack of DNA. The CDR3 extends over 11 amino acids. Germline V gene lookup returns CDR1 SGHNT and CDR2 YYREEE (reference sequence). CDR3 amino acids: CASRNSLEQFF.

This rearrangement joins TRBV29-1 to TRBJ2-1; TCRdb's assignment of TRBD1 cannot be checked, as there is no DNA. This CDR3 is built from 13 residues. CDR1 SQVTM and CDR2 ANQGSEA come from the germline V gene. The CDR3 reads CSVQQGFNDEQFF.

The chain is built from TRBV6-1 and TRBJ1-5; TCRdb calls TRBD1, which cannot be checked without DNA. CDR1 and CDR2 from the germline V gene are MNHNS and SASEGT. The CDR3 is 13 residues long. The CDR3 spells CASAQGTAQPQHF.

The gene calls are TRBV2 and TRBJ2-2; checking the TCRdb D call of TRBD2 is not possible without DNA. CDR3 size: 16 residues. CDR1 SNHLY and CDR2 FYNNEI come from the germline V gene. CDR3: CASRTSGGANTGELFF.

The chain links TRBV7-9 to TRBJ2-1; TCRdb picks TRBD2, but there is no DNA to check that call. This CDR3 comprises 17 residues. CDR1 and CDR2 from the germline V gene are SEHNR and FQNEAQ (reference sequence). The CDR3 reads CASSFSSGITSYNEQFF. Based on the CDR3 plus reference TRBV7-9 and TRBJ2-1, the full variable domain is DTGVSQNPRHKITKRGQNVTFRCDPISEHNRLYWYRQTLGQGPEFLTYFQNEAQLEKSRLLSDRFSAERPKGSFSTLEIQRTEQGDSAMYLCASSFSSGITSYNEQFFGPGTRLTVL.

This chain joins TRBV20-1 and TRBJ2-7; without DNA, the TCRdb call of TRBD1 cannot be checked. The CDR3 totals 14 residues. Germline V gives CDR1 DFQATT, CDR2 SNEGSKA (reference sequence). The CDR3 sequence: CSASTGFGKKRQYF.

J is TRBJ2-1 and V is TRBV9; the TCRdb call, TRBD2, lacks DNA for checking. Germline V gene sequence: CDR1 SGDLS, CDR2 YYNGEE. CDR3 length equals 13 residues. This CDR3 reads CASSVGVSGGQFF.

The chain joins TRBV7-2 to TRBJ2-5. This CDR3 is 13 amino acids long. Germline CDR1 SGHTA, CDR2 FQGNSA. The CDR3 loop reads CASSLAWEETQYF.

The genes are TRBV6-1 and TRBJ1-1. The germline V gene encodes CDR1 MNHNS and CDR2 SASEGT. The length of the CDR3 is 13 residues. The CDR3 protein is CASSVTWNTEAFF.

This rearrangement joins TRBV7-9 to TRBJ2-1; TCRdb picks TRBD1, but there is no DNA to check that call. CDR3 length: 16 residues. The germline CDR1 and CDR2 sequences are SEHNR and FQNEAQ (reference sequence). CDR3 sequence: CASSLASYRGLNEQFF.

The chain combines TRBV7-8 with TRBJ2-3; TCRdb reports TRBD1, a call that lacks DNA to check it against. CDR1 SGHVS and CDR2 FQNEAQ come from the germline V gene. This CDR3 region has 17 residues. CDR3 sequence: CASSLGGQGGRADTQYF.

The rearrangement joins TRBV6-1 to TRBJ2-1; the D gene TCRdb calls, TRBD1, cannot be checked with no DNA. This CDR3 has 15 residues. Germline V gene sequence: CDR1 MNHNS, CDR2 SASEGT. This chain's CDR3 is CASSGDRLGNNEQFF.

The chain is built from TRBV28 and TRBJ2-5; TCRdb's D call of TRBD1 is untestable without DNA. The CDR3 runs 17 residues. The germline gives CDR1 MDHEN, CDR2 SYDVKM. This chain's CDR3 is CASHSVRDRGRGETQYF.

The V call is TRBV27, the J call TRBJ1-3. The CDR3 has 14 residues. Germline CDR1 and CDR2: MNHEY and SMNVEV (reference sequence). CDR3 residues: CASSRTPARNTIYF.

The gene calls are TRBV5-4 and TRBJ2-5; with no DNA, the TCRdb D assignment of TRBD2 cannot be verified. Germline V gives CDR1 SGHNT, CDR2 YYREEE (reference sequence). The CDR3 has 16 amino acids. CDR3 residues: CASSSGLAPAEKTQYF.

The V call is TRBV15, the J call TRBJ1-2; there is no DNA to check the TCRdb D call of TRBD1. This CDR3 has 17 amino acids. CDR1 is LNHNV, CDR2 YYDKDF, per germline (reference sequence). The CDR3 sequence: CATSRDQVLGAASGYTF.

The chain's CDR3 is CASSLASSNEQFF. This chain joins TRBV5-6 and TRBJ2-1. The CDR3 runs 13 residues. The germline V gene encodes CDR1 SGHDT and CDR2 YYEEEE.

The chain recombines TRBV30 with TRBJ2-3; as DNA is missing, the TRBD1 call by TCRdb cannot be tested. The CDR3 is 14 residues long. Germline assignment: CDR1 GTSNPN and CDR2 SVGIG (reference sequence). This CDR3 reads CAWGTGRPPDTQYF.

V usage is TRBV7-9 and J usage is TRBJ2-5. Germline V lookup: CDR1 SEHNR, CDR2 FQNEAQ (reference sequence). The CDR3 sequence is 15 residues long. The CDR3 loop reads CASSLRAGNRETQYF.

V gene TRBV3-1 combines with J gene TRBJ2-3. This CDR3 is built from 13 residues. Germline lookup yields CDR1 LGHDT and CDR2 YNNKEL (reference sequence). CDR3 amino acids: CASSQRSSDTQYF.

The chain links TRBV29-1 to TRBJ1-1; TCRdb names TRBD1, which stays unverified in the absence of DNA. Germline V CDR1 and CDR2: SQVTM, ANQGSEA. This CDR3 is built from 13 residues. This CDR3 reads CSVAQGVGTEAFF.

The V and J genes are TRBV27 and TRBJ1-2; TCRdb gives TRBD1 as the D gene, but with no DNA this cannot be confirmed. The CDR3 is 16 residues long. Germline V gene data show CDR1 as MNHEY and CDR2 as SMNVEV (reference sequence). The CDR3 is CASSSAGTGVYYGYTF.

Here the CDR3 reads CASSDPGTGGGQPQHF. The V gene is TRBV9, the J gene TRBJ1-5; no DNA is available, so the TRBD1 call from TCRdb remains unchecked. The V gene's germline CDR1 is SGDLS and CDR2 YYNGEE. CDR3 length: 16 amino acids.